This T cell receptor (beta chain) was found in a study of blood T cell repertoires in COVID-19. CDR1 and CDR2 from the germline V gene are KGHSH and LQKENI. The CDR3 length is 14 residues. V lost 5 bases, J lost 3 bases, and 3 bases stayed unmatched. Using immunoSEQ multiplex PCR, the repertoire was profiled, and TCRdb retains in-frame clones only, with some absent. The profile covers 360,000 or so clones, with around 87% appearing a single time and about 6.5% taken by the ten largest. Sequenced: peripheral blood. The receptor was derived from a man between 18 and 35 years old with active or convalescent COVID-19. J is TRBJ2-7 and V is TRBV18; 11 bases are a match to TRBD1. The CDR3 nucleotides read TGTGCCAGCTCATCAGGGACAGGGGGCTACGAGCAGTACTTC. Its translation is CASSSGTGGYEQYF.